A single TCR beta chain is shown here with its context. These data come from a study of blood T cell repertoires in COVID-19. Overall study: Spain, Italy and the United States supplied samples that represented acute and convalescent COVID-19.

This CDR3 has 16 residues. In the original analysis: Estimates of nucleated cell counts were drawn from the amplification of reference gene primers. Sequencing used immunoSEQ multiplex PCR; TCRdb keeps in-frame clones, though not all of them. That table supplies the V and J calls and clone size; D and trimming were determined from the DNA. The table has a few hundred thousand clones, more than 75% seen once. The study recruited exposed participants who had met a COVID-19 case within 2 weeks before entry. The TCR sequence derives from a woman aged 45-65 years who had been exposed to COVID-19. The J gene is TRBJ2-7, the V gene TRBV7-5; the tabulated D call, TRBD1, remains unverified against the DNA. TRBV7-5 is a listed pseudogene. The sample taken for sequencing was PBMCs or T cells enriched from blood (not recorded which). The CDR3 spells CVRSLAGLQGVYEQYF. The CDR3 DNA reads TGTGTCAGAAGCTTAGCGGGGCTGCAGGGGGTCTACGAGCAGTACTTC.